This passage covers 9 T cell receptor beta chains from one sample sequenced in a study of blood T cell repertoires in COVID-19 (dated by TCRdb to the early 2020s). Library construction relied on the immunoSEQ multiplex PCR assay. Not all clones reach the TCRdb copy of this immuneACCESS table, which keeps in-frame sequences only. Checked studies attribute under half of the gap to unresolved V genes and leave the rest unexplained. The sample contains about 58,000 clones, around 79% of them found a single time. The leading ten clones occupy 4% to 6% of the sample. Sequencing used peripheral blood. All receptors come from a human donor in a cohort sampled during active COVID-19.

V and J are TRBV24-1 and TRBJ1-6, with D possibly being TRBD1 (6 bases). This CDR3 is 19 amino acids long. Germline values: CDR1 KGHDR, CDR2 SFDVKD. V was cut by 2 bases and J by 7 bases, with 23 bases left in between. The CDR3 here is CATSDSHSPGQGRNSPLHF. The CDR3 DNA follows: TGTGCCACCAGTGATTCCCATTCCCCGGGCCAGGGGAGAAATTCACCCCTCCACTTT.

Concerning this clone itself: The junction departs from the called germline gene at one end, perhaps through a read error. The genes are TRBV3-1 (or the pseudogene TRBV3-2) and TRBJ1-1, with D uncertain. The CDR3 has 14 amino acids. Germline assignment: CDR1 LGHDT and CDR2 YNNKEL (reference sequence). The CDR3 loop reads CASSQDLGGHRGDF. The CDR3 nucleotides are TGTGCCAGCAGCCAAGATTTAGGAGGGCACCGCGGCGACTTT.

DNA of the CDR3: TGTGCCAGCAGCCGGCAGGGGAGAGGGTACGAGCAGTACTTC. Amino acids: CASSRQGRGYEQYF. The V gene is TRBV3-1 (or the pseudogene TRBV3-2), the J gene TRBJ2-7; D is perhaps TRBD1 (6 bases). Germline loops: CDR1 LGHDT, CDR2 YNNKEL (reference sequence). The V gene lost 4 bases and the J gene lost 4 bases, with 14 bases spanning the gap. CDR3 size: 14 residues.

This rearrangement joins TRBV27 to TRBJ2-6; TRBD1 matches 10 bases. Germline lookup yields CDR1 MNHEY and CDR2 SMNVEV (reference sequence). This CDR3 comprises 23 residues. With 5 bases clipped from V and 0 bases from J, the junction kept 22 bases outside the gene matches. In DNA, the CDR3 is TGTGCCAGCAGTCAAAGGTTTTACGGGCCCCGACAGGGGGCAAACTCTGGGGCCAACGTCCTGACTTTC. It codes for CASSQRFYGPRQGANSGANVLTF.

This clone was seen a single time. The V gene is TRBV6-5, the J gene TRBJ2-7; 13 bases fit TRBD2. Germline V lookup: CDR1 MNHEY, CDR2 SVGAGI. Trimming removed 6 bases from V and 5 bases from J; junction bases left unmatched: 7. CDR3 size: 15 residues. The CDR3 here is CASRHGTSGNHEQYF. The CDR3 DNA is TGTGCCAGCAGACACGGGACTAGCGGGAACCACGAGCAGTACTTC.

V usage is TRBV28 and J usage is TRBJ1-3; D ambiguous. Trimming removed 3 bases from V and 0 bases from J, with 3 bases in between. The CDR3 consists of 13 residues. Germline loops: CDR1 MDHEN, CDR2 SYDVKM. CDR3 DNA: TGTGCCAGCAGTTTTCTCTCTGGAAACACCATATATTTT. Protein sequence: CASSFLSGNTIYF.

The rearrangement joins TRBV7-2 to TRBJ2-7; D remains unclear. The germline gives CDR1 SGHTA, CDR2 FQGNSA. This CDR3 has 13 residues. Trimming removed 5 bases at V and 3 bases at J, with 11 bases between. The CDR3 nucleotides are TGTGCCAGCAGCCCTTCATCCAGCTACGAGCAGTACTTC. The encoded protein is CASSPSSSYEQYF.

V usage is TRBV7-9 and J usage is TRBJ2-3; the D gene is possibly TRBD2 (5 bases). V dropped 3 bases and J dropped 10 bases, with 11 bases sitting between them. In germline, CDR1 is SEHNR, CDR2 FQNEAQ (reference sequence). CDR3 length equals 12 residues. DNA of the CDR3: TGTGCCAGCAGCTTGGGTGAGGGTCCGCAGTATTTT. It specifies CASSLGEGPQYF.

The rearrangement links TRBV14 to TRBJ2-2; TRBD2 matches at 7 bases. The CDR3 covers 16 residues. CDR1 and CDR2 (germline): SGHDN, FVKESK. V was pared by 2 bases and J by 2 bases, with 5 bases of the junction left unmatched. The CDR3 sequence: CASSQRGLLNTGELFF. As DNA, the CDR3 is TGTGCCAGCAGCCAAAGGGGACTACTAAACACCGGGGAGCTGTTTTTT. The whole variable domain, remainder taken from reference TRBV14 and TRBJ2-2, is EAGVTQFPSHSVIEKGQTVTLRCDPISGHDNLYWYRRVMGKEIKFLLHFVKESKQDESGMPNNRFLAERTGGTYSTLKVQPAELEDSGVYFCASSQRGLLNTGELFFGEGSRLTVL.